This T cell receptor beta chain was sequenced in a study of early T cells in non-severe SARS-CoV-2 infection. Study as a whole: Sequencing of unsorted whole blood was done on bulk RNA, leaving chains unpaired. Broader study findings: Matching results from VDJdb favored anti-spike CD8 responses, leaving private and CD4 specificities undetected.

cDNA molecules, individually, were tagged with unique molecular identifiers. MiXCR, run by TCRdb on the 5' RACE reads, gives a single entry per CDR3 protein. The sample includes about 48,000 distinct CDR3 sequences, roughly 13% seen only once; the top ten take approximately 10%. Of note for this clonotype: The antigen remains unidentified.

The sequence was obtained from an adult who was a healthcare worker with PCR-confirmed SARS-CoV-2 infection or an uninfected control (not recorded which). The sample was whole blood.

The CDR3: CASSLNSPGELFF. The CDR3 DNA reads TGTGCCAGCAGCCTTAACTCCCCCGGGGAGCTGTTTTTT. V usage is TRBV7-9 and J usage is TRBJ2-2; D not resolved. The V gene's germline CDR1 is SEHNR and CDR2 FQNEAQ (reference sequence). The CDR3 extends over 13 amino acids. Trimming shortened V by 5 bases and J by 6 bases, and 10 bases separated the two germline ends.